Below, one T cell receptor (beta chain) is given with its context. Its antigen is unknown. These data are taken from a study of T-cell reconstitution after alpha-beta-depleted transplantation in children. Study results and limitations: T-cell counts and diversity at one year post-transplant came mainly from newly produced T cells. TCRbeta diversity was high at day 60 in some patients (a result of surviving recipient T cells and thymic progenitors). The study reportedly traced alpha-beta T cells about two months after transplant to several hundred expanded graft clones.

Trimming removed 1 base from V and 4 bases from J, with 11 bases in between. The CDR3 contains 14 residues. CDR1 and CDR2 (germline): KGHSH, LQKENI. It was with unique molecular identifiers that the TCRbeta library was prepared. Via MiXCR, TCRdb re-called the PCR reads, giving one row per CDR3 protein. The sample holds approximately 1,000,000 distinct CDR3 sequences, around 30% seen once. This sequence joins TRBV18 and TRBJ2-7; no clear D gene. The input for sequencing was PBMCs, mostly from graft donor cells, taken 360 days after TCRalphabeta/CD19-depleted stem cell transplant. This TCR derives from a boy under three years old who had a stem cell transplant for SCID, so the T cells may come from the graft donor. CDR3 DNA: TGTGCCAGCTCACCACTCAAGAATACGTACGAGCAGTACTTC. This translates into CASSPLKNTYEQYF.